Listed here are 14 T cell receptor beta chains from one sample, sequenced in a study of T cell changes during pregnancy in multiple sclerosis. Clones were read by immunoSEQ multiplex PCR, and TCRdb kept only the in-frame ones, dropping some. The sample lists 79,000 or so clones, 80% to 95% occurring once. Sequences were derived from peripheral blood, sampled in the first trimester of pregnancy. These receptor sequences come from a female donor in good health, enrolled as a control in a pregnancy study.

The chain has TRBV29-1 and TRBJ1-1; the match to TRBD1 covers 8 bases. The CDR3 has 13 amino acids. Unmatched junction bases numbered 4, after V lost 6 bases and J lost 1 base. Germline-derived CDR1 and CDR2 are SQVTM and ANQGSEA. The CDR3 region is CSVGDRTNTEAFF. The DNA of the CDR3 is TGCAGCGTCGGGGACAGGACGAACACTGAAGCTTTCTTT.

The table lists this clone with a count of one. V is TRBV2 and J is TRBJ2-1; D possibly corresponds to TRBD2 (6 bases). V gave up 8 bases and J gave up 7 bases, with 15 bases separating them. The CDR3 covers 13 residues. Germline-derived CDR1 and CDR2 are SNHLY and FYNNEI. CDR3: CASAEGPQNEQFF. Written as DNA, the CDR3 is TGTGCCAGCGCGGAGGGACCACAGAATGAGCAGTTCTTC.

The chain is built from TRBV6-6 and TRBJ2-5; perhaps TRBD2 as D (6 bases). From germline, CDR1 is MNHNY and CDR2 SVGAGI (reference sequence). The CDR3 covers 15 residues. The ends were cut back, 6 bases at V and 5 bases at J, with 19 bases in the middle. CDR3 bases: TGTGCCAGCAGCCAACGTAGTGGAGGGAGGGAGACCCAGTACTTC. Its protein product is CASSQRSGGRETQYF.

V is TRBV6-1 and J is TRBJ2-7, with 9 bases identical to TRBD1. This CDR3 contains 14 residues. The V gene's germline CDR1 is MNHNS and CDR2 SASEGT. The junction had 12 bases not matched to a gene; V was cut back by 8 bases and J by 7 bases. CDR3 loop: CASSIPGQGREQYF. CDR3 nucleotides: TGTGCCAGCTCGATCCCGGGACAGGGAAGGGAGCAGTACTTC.

The chain has TRBV7-2 and TRBJ2-7, with 11 bases aligning to TRBD2. V shed 6 bases and J 6 bases; nucleotides not matched to a gene: 10. This CDR3 has 15 amino acids. CDR1 and CDR2 from the germline V gene are SGHTA and FQGNSA. In nucleotides, the CDR3 is TGTGCCAGCAGTCGCAATAGCGGGGGGGCTTCCGAGCAGTACTTC. This gives the protein CASSRNSGGASEQYF.

V and J are TRBV7-9 and TRBJ2-7; weak D call: TRBD2 (5 bases). CDR3 length: 14 amino acids. V shed 1 base and J shed 3 bases, with 10 bases lying between them. The V gene's germline CDR1 is SEHNR and CDR2 FQNEAQ (reference sequence). The CDR3 spells CASSLGVGLYEQYF. CDR3 nucleotides: TGTGCCAGCAGCTTAGGGGTTGGACTCTACGAGCAGTACTTC.

This chain links TRBV27 with TRBJ1-6, with a possible D match to TRBD1 (6 bases). CDR1 and CDR2 (germline): MNHEY, SMNVEV (reference sequence). V lost 5 bases, J lost 4 bases, and 12 bases lay in between. The CDR3 contains 15 residues. Written as DNA, the CDR3 is TGTGCCAGCAGTCTTACAGGGCCTTATAATTCACCCCTCCACTTT. Its translation: CASSLTGPYNSPLHF.

The rearrangement links TRBV5-8 to TRBJ2-5, with 9 bases lining up with TRBD1. The length of the CDR3 is 15 residues. Germline V gene sequence: CDR1 SGHTS, CDR2 YDEGEE. After removal of 0 bases from V and 2 bases from J, the junction contained 2 bases not matched to a gene. The CDR3 region has the DNA TGTGCCAGCAGCTTGGGCGACAGGGGGCAAGAGACCCAGTACTTC. Translation gives CASSLGDRGQETQYF.

This chain links TRBV11-3 with TRBJ2-2; 8 bases map to TRBD1. V dropped 5 bases and J dropped 5; count of bases not matched to a gene: 7. This CDR3 is built from 15 residues. CDR1 is SGHNT, CDR2 YENEEA, per germline. CDR3 region: CASSQQGEVTGELFF. DNA of the CDR3: TGTGCCAGCAGCCAACAGGGGGAGGTGACCGGGGAGCTGTTTTTT.

The J gene is TRBJ1-4, the V gene TRBV30; tentative D call: TRBD1 (5 bases). The ends were cut back, 0 bases at V and 4 bases at J, with 9 bases in the middle. Germline-derived CDR1 and CDR2 are GTSNPN and SVGIG (reference sequence). The CDR3 spans 14 residues. The CDR3 region is CAWSVGRVNEKLFF. The CDR3 nucleotides read TGTGCCTGGAGTGTCGGCAGGGTTAATGAAAAACTGTTTTTT. The variable domain in full, with the rest retrieved from reference TRBV30 and TRBJ1-4, is SQTIHQWPATLVQPVGSPLSLECTVEGTSNPNLYWYRQAAGRGLQLLFYSVGIGQISSEVPQNLSASRPQDRQFILSSKKLLLSDSGFYLCAWSVGRVNEKLFFGSGTQLSVL.

The sample holds one count of this clone. The chain is built from TRBV5-6 and TRBJ1-2; 7 bases align to TRBD1. There are 17 residues in the CDR3. V lost 3 bases and J lost 0; bases outside the gene matches: 11. Germline values: CDR1 SGHDT, CDR2 YYEEEE. The CDR3 DNA reads TGTGCCAGCAGCTCGCGCGGGACAGCCGAATCTAACTATGGCTACACCTTC. Amino acids: CASSSRGTAESNYGYTF.

Regarding this clone: One end of the junction is discordant with germline, which a read error may explain. The chain carries TRBV14 and TRBJ2-7, with D possibly matching TRBD2 (6 bases). CDR1 SGHDN and CDR2 FVKESK come from the germline V gene. This CDR3 has 19 residues. CDR3: CASSQDLGGTGLLYNEQHF. In DNA, the CDR3 is TGTGCCAGCAGCCAAGATTTAGGCGGGACTGGCCTTTTATATAACGAGCAGCACTTC.

V and J are TRBV5-1 and TRBJ1-2; D not certain. The germline V gene encodes CDR1 SGHRS and CDR2 YFSETQ. The CDR3 has 13 residues. V was cut by 0 bases and J by 0 bases, with 3 bases left in between. The CDR3 DNA follows: TGCGCCAGCAGCTTGGAGCCTAACTATGGCTACACCTTC. It codes for CASSLEPNYGYTF.

The chain uses TRBV7-3 and TRBJ2-5; TRBD1 agrees at 11 bases. The germline V gene encodes CDR1 SGHTA and CDR2 FQGTGA. CDR3 length equals 15 residues. Unmatched junction bases numbered 3, after V lost 2 bases and J lost 4 bases. CDR3 nucleotides: TGTGCCAGCAGCTTAGCCGGGACAGGGGGAGAGACCCAGTACTTC. It encodes CASSLAGTGGETQYF.